This note documents a single TCR beta chain sequence. Its antigen is undetermined. V trimming: 5 bases; J trimming: 0 bases; junction bases outside the gene matches: 9. Germline V gene lookup returns CDR1 SGHDT and CDR2 YYEEEE. This CDR3 has 16 amino acids. The data derive from a study of T cell responses to AZD1222 COVID-19 vaccine. Whole-study results and caveats: Mostly white British, mostly female donors; authors suggested clonal diversity may be underestimated.

Clones were read by immunoSEQ multiplex PCR, and TCRdb kept only the in-frame ones, dropping some. The table includes some 99,000 clones, approximately 88% detected once. The V call is TRBV5-6, the J call TRBJ2-7; 9 bases match TRBD2. The source material was peripheral blood, sampled 28 days after the second AZD1222 dose. The TCR was taken from an adult who received the AZD1222 COVID-19 vaccine. This CDR3 reads CASRTGLARSSYEQYF. The DNA for the CDR3 is TGTGCCAGCAGGACAGGACTAGCGCGAAGCTCCTACGAGCAGTACTTC.